The rows below give T cell receptor beta chains drawn from one sample of a study of shared clonotypes between healthy human individuals. Using immunoSEQ multiplex PCR, the repertoire was profiled, and TCRdb retains in-frame clones only, with some absent. The table has 2 million to 2.5 million clones, around 95% seen once. Material for sequencing was naive CD4+ T cells sorted from blood. The origin of the receptors is a man younger than 35 in good health. Each CDR3 is given with its conserved first and last residue. Fields, in order: J gene, V gene, CDR3 protein.

TRBJ2-2	TRBV9	CASSGGLAGTGELFF
TRBJ2-7	TRBV18	CASSPRERGLDEQYF
TRBJ2-3	TRBV6-1	CATRRGGGGDTQYF
TRBJ2-5	TRBV6-1	CASSEVGLLRGAQYF
TRBJ1-6	TRBV18	CASSPQSGSPLHF
TRBJ2-7	TRBV11-3	CASSLAVDVAYEQYF
TRBJ2-1	TRBV5-1	CASSLLAGSTYNEQFF
TRBJ1-2	TRBV13	CASSLGRRGGYTF
TRBJ1-2	TRBV27	CASSKGTGGKDYGYTF
TRBJ2-2	TRBV4-3	CASREAGGTGELFF
TRBJ2-3	TRBV20-1	CSLGTDTQYF
TRBJ1-1	TRBV7-9	CASSLGQMAAFF
TRBJ1-1	TRBV10-3	CAITSGENTEAFF